The 21 T cell receptor beta chains below come from one sample, sequenced in a study of metastatic and nonmetastatic thyroid tumors. TCRdb re-called clones from the PCR reads using MiXCR. The sample has tens of thousands of clones, 9.5% to 12% seen once; the top ten hold approximately 20%. Thyroid surgery had not been preceded by any treatment in any patient. What was sequenced was blood. These receptors were obtained from a female donor with papillary thyroid cancer or a benign thyroid nodule (not recorded which). Some clones in this sample may be carry-over from other donors' samples.

This clone was seen ten or more times. The junction shows a germline mismatch at one end, possibly a read error. The J gene is TRBJ2-7, the V gene TRBV7-2; D tentatively fits TRBD1 or TRBD2 (6 bases each). The CDR3 length is 13 residues. Germline V CDR1 and CDR2: SGHTA, FQGNSA. The CDR3 coding sequence is TGTGCCAGCAGCTTAGAGGGGGGTCGGGATGTTAACTTC. This gives the protein CASSLEGGRDVNF.

This clone was found a few times. Its ends do not fully match the called genes, so a read error is possible. The chain carries TRBV7-2 and TRBJ2-5; 10 positions match TRBD2. The CDR3 length is 21 residues. Germline CDR1 reads SGHTA; CDR2 reads FQGNSA. The CDR3 DNA sequence: TGTGCCAGCAGCTTAGCCCCCCTTCGGACCCCACCTAGCGGGAGTCCGGATGAGCAGTCCTTC. Its protein product is CASSLAPLRTPPSGSPDEQSF.

This sequence joins TRBV7-1 and TRBJ2-2; perhaps TRBD2 as D (6 bases). TRBV7-1 is an ORF for which the function is uncertain. The CDR3 is made up of 20 amino acids. Trimming removed 2 bases at V and 5 bases at J, with 27 bases between. The CDR3 sequence is CASSSSRGSVKEPRTGELFF. CDR3 nucleotide sequence: TGTGCCAGCAGCTCATCACGGGGGTCGGTTAAGGAACCTAGAACCGGGGAGCTGTTTTTT.

Many counts were recorded for this clone. A much larger clone sits a single nucleotide away, making a read error possible. V and J are TRBV27 and TRBJ2-1, with D hard to call. CDR1 and CDR2 (germline): MNHEY, SMNVEV (reference sequence). The ends were cut back, 3 bases at V and 8 bases at J, with 5 bases in the middle. The CDR3 has 11 residues. CDR3 sequence: CASSFRYEQFF. As DNA, the CDR3 is TGTGCCAGCAGTTTTCGGTATGAGCAGTTCTTC.

V is TRBV7-9 and J is TRBJ1-1; D is undetermined. Trimming cost V 5 bases and J 6 bases, with 13 bases left between them. Germline V gene sequence: CDR1 SEHNR, CDR2 FQNEAQ (reference sequence). There are 13 residues in the CDR3. Here the CDR3 reads CASSINGVAEAFF. CDR3 sequence (DNA): TGTGCCAGCAGCATAAACGGGGTTGCTGAAGCTTTCTTT.

This clone has at least ten counts. The genes are TRBV3-1 and TRBJ2-7, with a tentative D call TRBD2 (5 bases). CDR3 length equals 15 residues. CDR1 and CDR2 from the germline V gene are LGHDT and YNNKEL (reference sequence). V shed 1 base and J shed 2 bases, with 12 bases lying between them. This CDR3 reads CASSQVEVGTYEQYF. CDR3 bases: TGTGCCAGCAGCCAAGTGGAGGTAGGGACCTACGAGCAGTACTTC.

This clone was seen many times. The chain joins TRBV20-1 to TRBJ2-3; 8 bases agree with TRBD2. This CDR3 comprises 16 residues. V lost 0 bases, J lost 0 bases, and 5 bases stayed unmatched. The germline V gene has CDR1 DFQATT and CDR2 SNEGSKA (reference sequence). This chain's CDR3 is CSARERLAYSTDTQYF. CDR3 sequence (DNA): TGCAGTGCTAGAGAAAGACTAGCGTATAGCACAGATACGCAGTATTTT.

CDR3 sequence reads: CASSLLGQVNTEAFF. Written as DNA, the CDR3 is TGCGCCAGCAGCTTGTTAGGCCAGGTGAACACTGAAGCTTTCTTT. The chain carries TRBV5-1 and TRBJ1-1; D call uncertain. Germline lookup yields CDR1 SGHRS and CDR2 YFSETQ. The CDR3 covers 15 residues. Trimming removed 1 base from V and 0 bases from J, with 10 bases in between.

This clone was seen at least ten times. CDR3 protein: CASSMRQGANTGELFF. CDR3 nucleotide sequence: TGTGCCAGTAGTATGAGGCAGGGGGCGAACACCGGGGAGCTGTTTTTT. V gene TRBV19 combines with J gene TRBJ2-2; 7 bases align to TRBD1. The CDR3 has 16 residues. J gave up 0 bases and V 3 bases, and 4 bases lay outside the gene matches. The germline V gene has CDR1 LNHDA and CDR2 SQIVND (reference sequence).

V usage is TRBV5-1 and J usage is TRBJ2-1; no reliable D call. V lost 3 bases and J lost 15, with 25 bases in between. CDR1 and CDR2 (germline): SGHRS, YFSETQ. The CDR3 length is 15 residues. The CDR3 here is CASSSSYYVTDEWFF. The DNA for the CDR3 is TGCGCCAGCAGCTCATCGTATTATGTGACGGATGAGTGGTTCTTC.

There are many counts of this clone. CDR3 bases: TGCAGCGTAGCTCCGGGACGGCCCTACGAGCAGTACTTC. It yields the protein CSVAPGRPYEQYF. The chain carries TRBV29-1 and TRBJ2-7; D tentatively reads TRBD1 or TRBD2 (5 bases each). Per germline, CDR1 SQVTM and CDR2 ANQGSEA. The length of the CDR3 is 13 residues. The V end was cut by 6 bases, the J end by 2 bases, with 14 bases between.

This clone showed up many times. The genes are TRBV11-2 and TRBJ1-5; unclear D gene. From germline, CDR1 is SGHAT and CDR2 FQNNGV. V lost 5 bases and J 5 bases, leaving 10 bases between the germline ends. This CDR3 spans 13 amino acids. DNA for the CDR3: TGTGCCAGCAGCCCCCGGGTTGATCAGCCCCAGCATTTT. Protein product: CASSPRVDQPQHF.

The sample holds many counts of this clone. The CDR3 here is CASRTSGSTDTQYF. In DNA form, the CDR3 reads TGTGCCAGCAGGACTAGCGGGAGCACAGATACGCAGTATTTT. This sequence joins TRBV6-1 and TRBJ2-3; 10 nucleotides agree with TRBD2. With 6 bases clipped from V and 0 bases from J, the junction kept 0 bases outside the gene matches. This CDR3 has 14 amino acids. CDR1 is MNHNS and CDR2 is SASEGT in the germline V gene.

This clone was recorded many times. One end of the junction fails to match germline, which may point to a read error. The V call is TRBV20-1, the J call TRBJ1-1; perhaps TRBD1 as D (5 bases). CDR3 length: 11 residues. Per germline, CDR1 DFQATT and CDR2 SNEGSKA (reference sequence). CDR3 coding DNA: TGCAGTGCTAGAGTAGGGACTGACGCTTTCTTT. Translation gives CSARVGTDAFF.

Many counts were recorded for this clone. The CDR3 sequence: CASSAAGLLETQYF. CDR3 coding DNA: TGCGCCAGCAGTGCTGCAGGGTTGTTAGAGACCCAGTACTTC. V gene TRBV10-1 combines with J gene TRBJ2-5; TRBD1 is a possible D gene (5 bases). Germline V gene sequence: CDR1 WNHNN, CDR2 SYGVQD (reference sequence). V shed 4 bases and J shed 4 bases, with 13 bases lying between them. The CDR3 length is 14 residues.

In its sample, this clone was seen once. The CDR3 region is CSARGGQGAGGYTF. CDR3 coding DNA: TGCAGTGCTAGAGGGGGACAGGGGGCAGGTGGCTACACCTTC. The chain uses TRBV20-1 and TRBJ1-2; 12 bases agree with TRBD1. This CDR3 contains 14 residues. J was trimmed by 7 bases and V by 1 base; bases with no gene match: 4. CDR1 DFQATT and CDR2 SNEGSKA come from the germline V gene (reference sequence).

In its sample, this clone was seen a few times. This may arise from a read error, as a much more abundant clone is one base away. This rearrangement joins TRBV10-2 to TRBJ2-1, with TRBD2 matching 13 bases. Germline V lookup: CDR1 WSHSY, CDR2 SAAADI. This CDR3 region has 15 residues. Unmatched junction bases numbered 4, after V lost 6 bases and J lost 5 bases. CDR3 protein: CASSLGTSGDNEQFF. The CDR3 coding sequence is TGCGCCAGCAGCCTCGGGACTAGCGGGGACAATGAGCAGTTCTTC.

The genes are TRBV20-1 and TRBJ2-7, with 12 nucleotides matching TRBD2. V shed 2 bases, J shed 0 bases, and the junction held 2 bases outside the gene matches. The CDR3 length is 15 residues. Looked up from germline, CDR1 is DFQATT and CDR2 is SNEGSKA (reference sequence). CDR3: CSARWTSGNSYEQYF. The CDR3 DNA sequence: TGCAGTGCTAGATGGACTAGCGGGAACTCCTACGAGCAGTACTTC.

As for this clone: The sample has other DNA sequences that encode this CDR3 too. The chain is built from TRBV5-6 and TRBJ2-7, with D hard to call. CDR1 and CDR2 from the germline V gene are SGHDT and YYEEEE. This CDR3 comprises 14 residues. The V end lost 0 bases, the J end lost 4 bases, and 11 bases lay between the germline ends. The CDR3: CASSLGGGGYEQYF. CDR3 nucleotides: TGTGCCAGCAGCTTGGGGGGTGGTGGGTACGAGCAGTACTTC.

This clone was detected ten times or more. At one boundary the junction diverges from the germline segment, which might be a read error. V usage is TRBV27 and J usage is TRBJ2-5, with a weak D call TRBD2 (6 bases). The CDR3 has 16 amino acids. Germline loops: CDR1 MNHEY, CDR2 SMNVEV (reference sequence). For the CDR3, the DNA is TGTGCCAGCAGTATATCGCCCGGGACTTACCAAGAGACCCAGTACTTC. Protein: CASSISPGTYQETQYF.

This clone was seen ten or more times. This rearrangement joins TRBV9 to TRBJ2-1; tentatively, D is TRBD1 (5 bases). Germline V lookup: CDR1 SGDLS, CDR2 YYNGEE. This CDR3 region has 14 residues. V was shortened by 2 bases and J by 9 bases, with 15 bases between the two germline ends. The DNA of the CDR3 is TGTGCCAGCAGCGTCACTACAGGCGGTGGTGAGCAGTTCTTC. Its translation: CASSVTTGGGEQFF.